This TCR beta chain was sequenced during a study of T cells in Graves' hyperthyroidism and ophthalmopathy. The study, taken as a whole, reports: The majority of expanded thyroid clonotypes above 0.001 also appeared in blood.

RNA transcripts gave rise to amplified TCR beta CDR3 regions. TCR CDR3 regions were first amplified by RT-PCR with HTBI primers. Each CDR3 protein gets one entry after TCRdb re-called the multiplex PCR reads with MiXCR. Seen here are roughly 580,000 distinct CDR3 sequences, about 15% observed once, and the top ten hold roughly 6.2%. The ends lost 4 bases at V and 2 bases at J; junction bases unmatched: 3. CDR1 is LNHDA, CDR2 SQIVND, per germline (reference sequence). This CDR3 comprises 14 residues. Fresh peripheral blood, roughly 9.6 ml, was the source of the PBMCs. Comment on this clonotype: No antigen is known for it.

Sequencing input: blood. The gene calls are TRBV19 and TRBJ2-3; 7 bases fit TRBD2. This sequence was found in a woman in her 30s with Graves' hyperthyroidism that later progressed to Graves' ophthalmopathy. CDR3 loop: CASSTTSDTDTQYF. The CDR3 DNA follows: TGTGCCAGTAGTACCACTAGCGACACAGATACGCAGTATTTT.